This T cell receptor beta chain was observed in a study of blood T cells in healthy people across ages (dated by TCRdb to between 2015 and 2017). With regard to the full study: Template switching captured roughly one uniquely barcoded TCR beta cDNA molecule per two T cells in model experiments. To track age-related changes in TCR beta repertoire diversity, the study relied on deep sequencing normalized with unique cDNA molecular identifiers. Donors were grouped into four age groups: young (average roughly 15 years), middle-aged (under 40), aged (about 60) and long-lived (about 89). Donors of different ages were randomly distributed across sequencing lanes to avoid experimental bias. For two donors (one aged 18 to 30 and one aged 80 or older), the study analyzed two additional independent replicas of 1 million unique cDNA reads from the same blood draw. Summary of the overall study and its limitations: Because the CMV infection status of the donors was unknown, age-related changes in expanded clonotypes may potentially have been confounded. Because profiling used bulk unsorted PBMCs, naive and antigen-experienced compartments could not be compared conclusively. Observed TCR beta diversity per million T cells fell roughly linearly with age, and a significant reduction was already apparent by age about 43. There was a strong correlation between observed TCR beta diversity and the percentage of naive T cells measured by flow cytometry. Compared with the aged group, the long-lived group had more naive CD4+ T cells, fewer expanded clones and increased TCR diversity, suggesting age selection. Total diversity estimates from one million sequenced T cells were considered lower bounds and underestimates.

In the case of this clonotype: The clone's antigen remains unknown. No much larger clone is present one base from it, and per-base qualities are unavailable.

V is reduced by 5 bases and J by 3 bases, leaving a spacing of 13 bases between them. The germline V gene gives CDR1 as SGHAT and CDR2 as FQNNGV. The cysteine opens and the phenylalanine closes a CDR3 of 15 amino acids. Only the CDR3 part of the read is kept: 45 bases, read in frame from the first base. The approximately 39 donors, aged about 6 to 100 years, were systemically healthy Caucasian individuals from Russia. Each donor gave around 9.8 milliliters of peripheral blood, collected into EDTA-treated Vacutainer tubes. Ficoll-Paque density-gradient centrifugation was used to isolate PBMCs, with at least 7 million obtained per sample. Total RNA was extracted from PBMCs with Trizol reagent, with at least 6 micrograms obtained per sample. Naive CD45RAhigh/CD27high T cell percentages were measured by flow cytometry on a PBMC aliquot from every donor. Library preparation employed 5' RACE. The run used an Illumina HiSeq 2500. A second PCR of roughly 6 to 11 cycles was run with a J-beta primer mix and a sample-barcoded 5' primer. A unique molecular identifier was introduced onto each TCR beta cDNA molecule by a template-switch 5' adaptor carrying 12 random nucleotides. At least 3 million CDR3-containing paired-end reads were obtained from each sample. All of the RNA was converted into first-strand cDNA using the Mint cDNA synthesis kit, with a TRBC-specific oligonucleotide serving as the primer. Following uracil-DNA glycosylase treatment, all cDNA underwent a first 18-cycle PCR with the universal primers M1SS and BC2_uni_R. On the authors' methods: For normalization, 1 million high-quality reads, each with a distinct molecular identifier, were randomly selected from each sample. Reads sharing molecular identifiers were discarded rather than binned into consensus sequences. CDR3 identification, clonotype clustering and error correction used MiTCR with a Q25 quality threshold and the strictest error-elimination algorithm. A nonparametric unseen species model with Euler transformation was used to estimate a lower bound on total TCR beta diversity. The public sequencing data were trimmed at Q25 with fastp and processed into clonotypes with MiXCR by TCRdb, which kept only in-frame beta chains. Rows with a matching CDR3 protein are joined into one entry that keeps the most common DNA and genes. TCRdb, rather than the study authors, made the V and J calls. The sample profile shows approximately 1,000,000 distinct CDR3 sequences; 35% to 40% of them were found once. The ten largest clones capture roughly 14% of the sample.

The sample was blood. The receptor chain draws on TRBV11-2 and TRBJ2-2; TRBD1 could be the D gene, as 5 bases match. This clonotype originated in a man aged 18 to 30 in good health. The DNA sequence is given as TGTGCCAGCAGCACAATCAGGGCAGACACCGGGGAGCTGTTTTTT. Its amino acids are CASSTIRADTGELFF.